This section outlines one T cell receptor (beta chain) sequence together with its context. The target antigen is unknown. The germline V gene has CDR1 SGHRS and CDR2 YFSETQ. This CDR3 contains 13 residues. With 2 bases removed from V and 4 bases from J, the gap between germline ends came to 9 bases. TCRdb keeps only in-frame clones here, not all; method: immunoSEQ multiplex PCR. This table holds approximately 130,000 clones, approximately 90% found once. This entry is derived from a study of graft-versus-host responses after intestinal transplantation. The chain combines TRBV5-1 with TRBJ1-2, with D unclear. The sample consisted of unstimulated CD4+ T cells sorted from spleen or lymph node cells, taken before intestinal transplant. The receptor's source is a human donor who received an intestinal transplant. The CDR3 reads CASSLSRVYGYTF. The CDR3 DNA is TGCGCCAGCAGCTTATCCAGAGTCTATGGCTACACCTTC.